Listed here are 28 T cell receptor beta chains from one sample, sequenced in a study of CD8+ T cells in alopecia areata. Investigators isolated RNA and reverse transcribed it into cDNA to act as the sequencing template. Assay used: immunoSEQ multiplex PCR; TCRdb lists only in-frame clones, some missing. There are roughly 150,000 clones in the sample; 45% to 60% occur only once, and more than 4.5% lies in the top ten. Material: CD4+ T cells sorted from blood. The receptors stem from a human donor in good health.

The chain links TRBV29-1 to TRBJ1-2; D gene unclear. The CDR3 has 12 residues. The V end was cut by 0 bases, the J end by 7 bases, with 9 bases between. Germline values: CDR1 SQVTM, CDR2 ANQGSEA. CDR3 loop: CSVEESQAGYTF. The CDR3 nucleotides read TGCAGCGTTGAAGAGAGTCAGGCTGGCTACACCTTC.

This rearrangement joins TRBV6-1 to TRBJ1-5; D possibly corresponds to TRBD1 (6 bases). The germline V gene encodes CDR1 MNHNS and CDR2 SASEGT. This CDR3 spans 15 amino acids. Deletions cut 11 bases from V and 1 base from J, with 18 bases between. Here the CDR3 DNA reads TGTGCCGGGGGCGGCGGTGGGGCGAGCAATCAGCCCCAGCATTTT. This codes for CAGGGGGASNQPQHF.

The chain is built from TRBV4-1 and TRBJ2-2; D is uncertain. CDR1 MGHRA and CDR2 YSYEKL come from the germline V gene. Trimming shortened V by 4 bases and J by 3 bases, and 3 bases separated the two germline ends. There are 12 residues in the CDR3. The chain's CDR3 is CASSPYTGELFF. CDR3 coding DNA: TGCGCCAGCAGCCCATACACCGGGGAGCTGTTTTTT.

The chain recombines TRBV7-3 with TRBJ1-1; D may be TRBD1 (6 bases). The V end was cut by 5 bases, the J end by 3 bases, with 10 bases between. The germline V gene has CDR1 SGHTA and CDR2 FQGTGA. This CDR3 has 13 amino acids. This CDR3 is CASSTYRDTEAFF. CDR3 DNA sequence: TGTGCCAGCAGCACCTACAGGGACACTGAAGCTTTCTTT. The complete variable domain, with remaining parts taken from reference TRBV7-3 and TRBJ1-1, reads GAGVSQTPSNKVTEKGKYVELRCDPISGHTALYWYRQSLGQGPEFLIYFQGTGAADDSGLPNDRFFAVRPEGSVSTLKIQRTERGDSAVYLCASSTYRDTEAFFGQGTRLTVV.

CDR3 DNA: TGTGCCAGCAGCTTTAACGGAGGGATGGAGACCCAGTACTTC. Translated: CASSFNGGMETQYF. The chain couples TRBV5-4 to TRBJ2-5; TRBD2 is a possible D gene (6 bases). Germline V gene sequence: CDR1 SGHNT, CDR2 YYREEE (reference sequence). Trimming took 2 bases from V and 5 from J, leaving 13 bases between them. There are 14 residues in the CDR3.

This clone occurred a few times. The chain carries TRBV29-1 and TRBJ2-1; D call uncertain. V was trimmed by 4 bases and J by 6 bases, leaving 10 bases between them. Per the germline V gene, CDR1 is SQVTM and CDR2 is ANQGSEA. The CDR3 loop spans 12 amino acids. The CDR3 DNA is TGCAGCGTTGCCGAGGTGCCCAATGAGCAGTTCTTC. This sequence encodes CSVAEVPNEQFF.

As concerns this clone: Its ends do not fully match the called genes, so a read error is possible. The chain combines TRBV20-1 with TRBJ2-7; 8 bases map to TRBD2. The CDR3 length is 11 residues. Per germline, CDR1 DFQATT and CDR2 SNEGSKA (reference sequence). CDR3 sequence (DNA): TGCAGCTCGAACGATCCCGGGACTAGAGTCTTC. Amino acids: CSSNDPGTRVF.

V usage is TRBV2 and J usage is TRBJ2-7, with 7 bases that match TRBD2. The trim removed 7 bases at V and 3 bases at J, leaving 6 bases unmatched. CDR1 is SNHLY, CDR2 FYNNEI, per germline. The CDR3 is made up of 13 amino acids. The CDR3 region is CASTGLVLYEQYF. The CDR3 nucleotides are TGTGCCAGCACCGGACTAGTCCTCTACGAGCAGTACTTC. Combining the CDR3 with reference TRBV2 and TRBJ2-7 gives the whole variable domain EPEVTQTPSHQVTQMGQEVILRCVPISNHLYFYWYRQILGQKVEFLVSFYNNEISEKSEIFDDQFSVERPDGSNFTLKIRSTKLEDSAMYFCASTGLVLYEQYFGPGTRLTVT.

This clone has ten or more counts. The rearrangement links TRBV5-4 to TRBJ2-6, with unresolved D. The germline CDR1 and CDR2 sequences are SGHNT and YYREEE (reference sequence). This CDR3 spans 17 amino acids. V was shortened by 0 bases and J by 0 bases, with 10 bases between the two germline ends. CDR3 coding DNA: TGTGCCAGCAGCTTGGACAGCCCCTCCTCTGGGGCCAACGTCCTGACTTTC. Translated, it gives CASSLDSPSSGANVLTF. The variable domain in full, with the rest retrieved from reference TRBV5-4 and TRBJ2-6, is ETGVTQSPTHLIKTRGQQVTLRCSSQSGHNTVSWYQQALGQGPQFIFQYYREEENGRGNFPPRFSGLQFPNYSSELNVNALELDDSALYLCASSLDSPSSGANVLTFGAGSRLTVL.

This clone was counted between two and nine times. The chain recombines TRBV9 with TRBJ2-1; D remains unclear. The V end lost 0 bases, the J end lost 4 bases, and 14 bases lay between the germline ends. CDR3 length: 16 amino acids. Germline V gene sequence: CDR1 SGDLS, CDR2 YYNGEE. In nucleotides, the CDR3 is TGTGCCAGCAGCGTAGACCCCTTCAGCGTTTACAATGAGCAGTTCTTC. This encodes CASSVDPFSVYNEQFF.

The chain uses TRBV15 and TRBJ2-2, with D possibly being TRBD1 (5 bases). The CDR3 is 14 amino acids. The V and J ends lost 8 bases and 3 bases respectively, with 13 bases between them. Germline V gene sequence: CDR1 LNHNV, CDR2 YYDKDF (reference sequence). The CDR3 here is CATSQGADTGELFF. For the CDR3, the DNA is TGTGCCACCTCTCAAGGGGCTGACACCGGGGAGCTGTTTTTT. The full variable domain, rest sourced from reference TRBV15 and TRBJ2-2, is DAMVIQNPRYQVTQFGKPVTLSCSQTLNHNVMYWYQQKSSQAPKLLFHYYDKDFNNEADTPDNFQSRRPNTSFCFLDIRSPGLGDTAMYLCATSQGADTGELFFGEGSRLTVL.

CDR3 nucleotide sequence: TGCAGCGTTCTCCCCCGACAGGGCCCTGAAGCTTTCTTT. It yields the protein CSVLPRQGPEAFF. The rearrangement links TRBV29-1 to TRBJ1-1, with 7 nucleotides matching TRBD1. From germline, CDR1 is SQVTM and CDR2 ANQGSEA. The CDR3 length is 13 residues. V was pared by 5 bases and J by 6 bases, with 9 bases of the junction left unmatched.

This chain joins TRBV19 and TRBJ1-5; 8 bases are shared with TRBD1. V shed 6 bases and J 10 bases; nucleotides not matched to a gene: 8. CDR1 is LNHDA and CDR2 is SQIVND in the germline V gene (reference sequence). There are 13 residues in the CDR3. The CDR3 coding sequence is TGTGCCAGTAGGTCCGGACAGGGTGGTCCCCAGCATTTT. It is translated as CASRSGQGGPQHF.

CDR3 region: CSAVLLRSQETQYF. In DNA form, the CDR3 reads TGCAGCGCGGTCCTTCTTCGGAGCCAAGAGACCCAGTACTTC. This chain connects TRBV29-1 to TRBJ2-5; D unclear. Germline V CDR1 and CDR2: SQVTM, ANQGSEA. V gave up 7 bases and J gave up 1 base, with 16 bases separating them. This CDR3 is 14 amino acids long.

Worth noting for this clone: This is likely a read error, given that the CDR3 carries no conserved phenylalanine or tryptophan at its end. This chain joins TRBV29-1 and TRBJ2-7; maybe TRBD1 (5 bases). Germline V gene sequence: CDR1 SQVTM, CDR2 ANQGSEA. Between the trimmed V and J ends, which lost 7 bases and 4 bases, there was a span of 20 bases. This CDR3 region has 14 residues. Here the CDR3 reads CSAMTGAPSYEQYL. The CDR3 DNA is TGCAGCGCAATGACTGGGGCTCCCTCATACGAGCAGTACCTC.

This clone came up once. In DNA form, the CDR3 reads TGCAGCGCTAGGGCTTTGAACACTGAAGCTTTCTTT. Protein product: CSARALNTEAFF. The rearrangement links TRBV29-1 to TRBJ1-1; the D is unclear. The CDR3 has 12 amino acids. The germline V gene encodes CDR1 SQVTM and CDR2 ANQGSEA. Trimming left V 7 bases short and J 0 bases short, with 9 bases between.

The CDR3 DNA sequence: TGTGCCAGCAGTGCGACGTTCTCCTACGAGCAGTACTTC. It translates to CASSATFSYEQYF. This chain links TRBV25-1 with TRBJ2-7, with no clear D. The V end was cut by 4 bases, the J end by 0 bases, with 7 bases between. CDR1 and CDR2 from the germline V gene are MGHDK and SYGVNS. The CDR3 consists of 13 residues.

The gene calls are TRBV6-1 and TRBJ2-7; 7 bases fit TRBD2. There are 17 residues in the CDR3. The germline V gene encodes CDR1 MNHNS and CDR2 SASEGT. Germline trimming cut 4 bases from V and 5 bases from J; bases unmatched to any gene: 17. The CDR3 is CASSGRGTGRIGHEQYF. The CDR3 region has the DNA TGTGCCAGCAGTGGCCGCGGAACCGGGAGGATCGGACACGAGCAGTACTTC.

The chain employs TRBV10-2 and TRBJ2-7, with D uncertain. The germline V gene has CDR1 WSHSY and CDR2 SAAADI. The V and J ends lost 7 bases and 2 bases respectively, with 12 bases between them. The CDR3 sequence is 13 residues long. CDR3 region: CASNVHVTYEQYF. The CDR3 DNA reads as TGCGCCAGCAACGTACACGTTACCTACGAGCAGTACTTC.

This clone was counted a few times. This chain links TRBV6-5 with TRBJ2-1; 10 nucleotides align to TRBD2. Germline V gene lookup returns CDR1 MNHEY and CDR2 SVGAGI. The trim removed 6 bases at V and 6 bases at J, leaving 5 bases unmatched. The CDR3 length is 14 residues. For the CDR3, the DNA is TGTGCCAGCAGGGGGACTAGCGTTTTCAATGAGCAGTTCTTC. As protein: CASRGTSVFNEQFF.

The chain recombines TRBV30 with TRBJ2-7, with D tentatively TRBD2 (6 bases). Germline assignment: CDR1 GTSNPN and CDR2 SVGIG (reference sequence). Trimming took 4 bases from V and 2 from J, leaving 12 bases between them. This CDR3 comprises 13 residues. CDR3 sequence reads: CAWIRDSPYEQYF. The CDR3 DNA reads TGTGCCTGGATTCGGGACTCACCCTACGAGCAGTACTTC.

The chain has TRBV5-1 and TRBJ2-3, with 8 bases lining up with TRBD1. The ends lost 0 bases at V and 2 bases at J; junction bases unmatched: 5. Germline V lookup: CDR1 SGHRS, CDR2 YFSETQ. The CDR3 extends over 16 amino acids. The CDR3 protein is CASSLGGTGTTDTQYF. Written as DNA, the CDR3 is TGCGCCAGCAGCTTGGGAGGGACAGGTACCACAGATACGCAGTATTTT.

This clone came up once. The chain is built from TRBV5-1 and TRBJ1-1; the D is unclear. This CDR3 comprises 15 residues. Trimming stripped 0 bases from V and 1 base from J, with 10 bases between. Germline V gives CDR1 SGHRS, CDR2 YFSETQ. CDR3 nucleotide sequence: TGCGCCAGCAGCTTGGCGACAAAGCGGAACACTGAAGCTTTCTTT. Translating gives CASSLATKRNTEAFF.

This rearrangement joins TRBV7-8 to TRBJ2-1; tentative D call: TRBD1 (5 bases). V lost 1 base to trimming and J lost 8 bases, with 15 bases between them. Germline V lookup: CDR1 SGHVS, CDR2 FQNEAQ. The CDR3 totals 15 residues. CDR3 protein: CASSLVRVGADEQFF. Written as DNA, the CDR3 is TGTGCCAGCAGCTTAGTCAGGGTTGGAGCTGATGAGCAGTTCTTC.

This clone appeared a single time. The genes are TRBV13 and TRBJ1-3; D is unresolved. Germline V CDR1 and CDR2: PRHDT, FYEKMQ (reference sequence). With 5 bases removed from V and 0 bases from J, the gap between germline ends came to 14 bases. This CDR3 comprises 16 residues. The CDR3 spells CASSPAPGSSGNTIYF. The CDR3 nucleotides read TGTGCCAGCAGCCCTGCTCCGGGATCCTCTGGAAACACCATATATTTT.

The rearrangement uses TRBV4-1 and TRBJ2-2; no definite D call. The CDR3 runs to 13 residues. V was clipped by 6 bases and J by 5 bases, with 10 bases between them. Germline loops: CDR1 MGHRA, CDR2 YSYEKL. DNA for the CDR3: TGCGCCAGCAGTCGACTTGGGACCGGGGAGCTGTTTTTT. Protein product: CASSRLGTGELFF.

A few counts support this clone. The rearrangement joins TRBV28 to TRBJ1-2; no clear D. Trimming pared 6 bases from V and 6 bases from J, leaving 17 bases between. CDR3 size: 14 residues. From germline, CDR1 is MDHEN and CDR2 SYDVKM. The CDR3 loop is CASSPRAVPNGYTF. Here the CDR3 DNA reads TGTGCCAGCAGCCCTAGGGCGGTGCCTAATGGCTACACCTTC.

There are many counts of this clone. This sequence joins TRBV29-1 and TRBJ2-6, with 8 bases identical to TRBD1. This CDR3 has 15 amino acids. Trimming at V came to 4 bases and at J to 2 bases, leaving 4 bases not matched to a gene. Germline lookup yields CDR1 SQVTM and CDR2 ANQGSEA. This CDR3 reads CSVVQGAAGANVLTF. CDR3 DNA sequence: TGCAGCGTTGTCCAGGGGGCGGCTGGGGCCAACGTCCTGACTTTC.